This T cell receptor beta chain derives from a study of cytomegalovirus exposure and HLA in healthy donors. PCR used 60 Vbeta primers and 13 Jbeta primers. Clones were sequenced by immunoSEQ multiplex PCR, and TCRdb holds only the in-frame ones, with some missing. The sample lists roughly 140,000 clones; 70% to 85% were seen once. Points from the study as a whole: There were some V segments, including TRBV6-2 and TRBV6-3, excluded as indistinguishable. It was only CMV serostatus that was available as immune exposure information.

As regards this clone: Its antigen is as yet unknown.

From germline, CDR1 is SGHAT and CDR2 FQNNGV. V lost 5 bases to trimming and J lost 0 bases; unmatched junction nucleotides: 3. The CDR3 sequence is 15 residues long. These donors counted as nominally healthy when sampled, but unrecorded immune exposures were likely. The TCR comes from a male donor in good health and CMV-seronegative. V is TRBV11-2 and J is TRBJ1-3; the match to TRBD1 covers 8 bases. Sequences were obtained from PBMCs. CDR3 nucleotides: TGTGCCAGCAGCGTCACAGGGGGCTCTGGAAACACCATATATTTT. Protein product: CASSVTGGSGNTIYF.